This T cell receptor beta chain came from a study of blood T cell repertoires in COVID-19. Overall study: The United States, Italy and Spain were the sources of the acute and convalescent COVID-19 samples.

This CDR3 spans 17 amino acids. V was pared by 4 bases and J by 4 bases, with 19 bases between. The germline CDR1 and CDR2 sequences are SEHNR and FQNEAQ (reference sequence). The method was immunoSEQ multiplex PCR; TCRdb's version includes in-frame clones alone and lacks a portion of them. The repertoire holds about 260,000 clones, with about 90% as singletons. The chain couples TRBV7-9 to TRBJ2-2, with D possibly TRBD1 on 6 matching bases. The sequenced material came from PBMCs or T cells enriched from blood (not recorded which). The origin of this receptor is a woman aged 25 to 39 with acute COVID-19. The CDR3 loop is CASSSTQQGRVTGELFF. The CDR3 DNA reads TGTGCCAGCAGCTCCACCCAACAGGGACGGGTCACCGGGGAGCTGTTTTTT. Full variable domain (outside the CDR3, taken from reference TRBV7-9 and TRBJ2-2): DTGVSQNPRHKITKRGQNVTFRCDPISEHNRLYWYRQTLGQGPEFLTYFQNEAQLEKSRLLSDRFSAERPKGSFSTLEIQRTEQGDSAMYLCASSSTQQGRVTGELFFGEGSRLTVL.